The entry below gives a single T cell receptor beta chain sequence along with its context. The record originates from a study of blood T cell repertoires in COVID-19. Study context: Sites across the United States, Italy and Spain contributed samples from acute and convalescent COVID-19. PBMCs, B-cell-depleted T cells, or T cells were the source of the cDNA or gDNA that made up the material.

Trimming at V came to 1 base and at J to 8 bases, leaving 8 bases not matched to a gene. CDR1 is SGHTA and CDR2 is FQGNSA in the germline V gene. The CDR3 contains 16 residues. The table came from immunoSEQ multiplex PCR; TCRdb's copy has only in-frame clones and leaves some out. The sample yields roughly 180,000 clones, 87% seen once. The receptor comes from a woman in her 30s who had recovered from COVID-19. The source material was PBMCs or T cells enriched from blood (not recorded which). This chain connects TRBV7-2 to TRBJ2-4; 10 nucleotides agree with TRBD1. The CDR3 region is CASSLVGTGDYYIQYF. The CDR3 DNA reads as TGTGCCAGCAGCTTAGTGGGGACAGGGGATTACTACATTCAGTACTTC.